This TCR beta chain was profiled in a study of T cell repertoires in cytomegalovirus infection. Study context: Selection of CMV epitopes for the study included recently identified HLA-C-restricted and well-studied HLA-B-restricted ones. Both a matching HLA type and CMV infection were indicated by public TCR beta signatures.

Notes on this clonotype: Its antigen is currently unknown.

General observations from the study: CMV-specific TCR beta clonotypes restricted by HLA-C dominated the ex vivo response. Identification of carriers of CMV plus the relevant HLA was performed using cumulative public TCR beta family frequency.

One entry per CDR3 protein results from TCRdb running MiXCR on the reads. The table includes 450,000 to 600,000 distinct CDR3 sequences, roughly 46% detected once. Sequencing was performed on cultured PBMCs, taken from culture after CMV antigen stimulation. The TCR was taken from a human donor in good health (CMV status not recorded). Some clones in this sample may be carry-over from other donors' samples.

Written as DNA, the CDR3 is TGTGCCAGCAGTGACGACAGGGGTTTCACCGGGGAGCTGTTTTTT. The encoded protein is CASSDDRGFTGELFF. This chain joins TRBV2 and TRBJ2-2; the match to TRBD1 covers 8 bases. The CDR3 extends over 15 amino acids. The germline V gene has CDR1 SNHLY and CDR2 FYNNEI. V gave up 3 bases and J gave up 4 bases; unmatched junction bases: 4.